The rows below give T cell receptor beta chains drawn from one sample of a study of CD8+ T cells in alopecia areata. Profiled with immunoSEQ multiplex PCR; TCRdb holds only in-frame clones, not every one. The sample consists of 130,000 or so clones, 47% of them appearing once. The sequenced sample was NKG2D-low CD8+ T cells sorted from blood. The receptors were sampled from a human donor with alopecia areata. Both conserved end residues are trimmed from each CDR3. The D gene is left open where the match is weak. Part of the rows lack a size; the others show once, few, many or a class for expanded clones.

abundance: few; v_gene: TRBV7-9; d_gene: NA; j_gene: TRBJ1-2; CDR3aa: ASSPHGGTNYGYT
abundance: NA; v_gene: TRBV9; d_gene: NA; j_gene: TRBJ2-3; CDR3aa: ASSVGGTDTQY
abundance: NA; v_gene: TRBV7-2; d_gene: TRBD2; j_gene: TRBJ2-1; CDR3aa: ASSLELGYQREEDEQF
abundance: NA; v_gene: TRBV29-1; d_gene: NA; j_gene: TRBJ2-7; CDR3aa: SVRRGHRKNALGEQY
abundance: few; v_gene: TRBV7-2; d_gene: NA; j_gene: TRBJ2-5; CDR3aa: ASSLERFASQETQY
abundance: NA; v_gene: TRBV27; d_gene: NA; j_gene: TRBJ2-7; CDR3aa: ASSSYREQY
abundance: NA; v_gene: TRBV10-3; d_gene: TRBD2; j_gene: TRBJ2-7; CDR3aa: ATTTSAAYEQY
abundance: few; v_gene: TRBV4-1; d_gene: NA; j_gene: TRBJ1-1; CDR3aa: ASSQVGNTEAF
abundance: NA; v_gene: TRBV21-1; d_gene: NA; j_gene: TRBJ2-3; CDR3aa: ASSTSTDTQY
abundance: NA; v_gene: TRBV19; d_gene: NA; j_gene: TRBJ2-2; CDR3aa: ASSIPTGELF
abundance: NA; v_gene: TRBV30; d_gene: TRBD1; j_gene: TRBJ1-1; CDR3aa: AWSVGGGNTEAF
abundance: NA; v_gene: TRBV29-1; d_gene: NA; j_gene: TRBJ2-3; CDR3aa: SVAGYGTDTQY
abundance: few; v_gene: TRBV14; d_gene: NA; j_gene: TRBJ2-1; CDR3aa: ASRAGTEQF
abundance: NA; v_gene: TRBV29-1; d_gene: NA; j_gene: TRBJ1-2; CDR3aa: SVEDFGGEGYT
abundance: NA; v_gene: TRBV27; d_gene: NA; j_gene: TRBJ1-5; CDR3aa: ASSLRGDNQPQH
abundance: NA; v_gene: TRBV2; d_gene: NA; j_gene: TRBJ2-7; CDR3aa: ASTLGQGYEQY